This TCR beta chain was sequenced during a study of T cells in Graves' hyperthyroidism and ophthalmopathy. Whole-study results and caveats: Stable hyperthyroidism was told apart from ophthalmopathy by a model built on 13 V-J features.

A note on this clonotype: What it binds is not known. The junction departs from the called germline gene at one end, perhaps through a read error.

Template material for amplifying TCR beta CDR3 regions consisted of RNA transcripts. HTBI primers were employed in a first-round RT-PCR of the TCR CDR3. TCRdb redid the calling of the multiplex PCR reads with MiXCR, one entry per CDR3 protein. The top ten clones hold 5% to 6.5% of a sample with 350,000 to 500,000 distinct CDR3 sequences, 12% to 15% of them seen once. The source material was blood. The sequence derives from a woman aged 18-35 years with Graves' hyperthyroidism.

For the CDR3, the DNA is TGTGCCAGCCGTGACCAGACAGGGGGCGGTTCACCCCTCCACTTT. Its translation: CASRDQTGGGSPLHF. This chain uses TRBV25-1 with TRBJ1-6, with TRBD1 matching 10 bases. CDR3 length: 15 amino acids. CDR1 and CDR2 from the germline V gene are MGHDK and SYGVNS. Together with reference TRBV25-1 and TRBJ1-6, the CDR3 gives the full variable domain: EADIYQTPRYLVIGTGKKITLECSQTMGHDKMYWYQQDPGMELHLIHYSYGVNSTEKGDLSSESTVSRIRTEHFPLTLESARPSHTSQYLCASRDQTGGGSPLHFGNGTRLTVT.